This is a list of T cell receptor beta chains from one sample in a study of OX40 agonist ivuxolimab in advanced cancers. Clones were read by immunoSEQ multiplex PCR, and TCRdb kept only the in-frame ones, dropping some. The sample consists of tens of thousands of clones, 79% of them appearing once. This specimen consisted of CD4+ or CD8+ T cells sorted from blood, obtained in a trial of the OX40 agonist ivuxolimab. The receptors derive from an adult with an advanced solid tumor such as melanoma, head and neck, liver or kidney cancer. The CDR3 runs from the conserved cysteine through the conserved F or W. A D gene is named only where the DNA matches it firmly. Only some rows state a clone size, as once, few, many or a class for expanded clones.

clone size: NA
J gene: TRBJ2-4
V gene: TRBV25-1
D gene: NA
CDR3 protein: CASTQGIDIQYF
CDR3 DNA: TGTGCCAGCACTCAGGGAATAGACATTCAGTACTTC

clone size: NA
J gene: TRBJ1-1
V gene: TRBV5-1
D gene: NA
CDR3 protein: CASSGDNWNTEAFF
CDR3 DNA: TGCGCCAGCAGCGGGGACAACTGGAACACTGAAGCTTTCTTT

clone size: NA
J gene: TRBJ1-5
V gene: TRBV7-2
D gene: TRBD1
CDR3 protein: CASSPGTGVQIGQPQHF
CDR3 DNA: TGTGCCAGCAGTCCGGGGACAGGGGTACAGATAGGACAGCCCCAGCATTTT

clone size: NA
J gene: TRBJ2-5
V gene: TRBV19
D gene: TRBD1
CDR3 protein: CASKGGQGNVETQYF
CDR3 DNA: TGTGCCAGCAAAGGGGGACAGGGGAATGTAGAGACCCAGTACTTC

clone size: NA
J gene: TRBJ1-1
V gene: TRBV5-4
D gene: TRBD1
CDR3 protein: CASSFPQGGLSTEAFF
CDR3 DNA: TGTGCCAGCAGCTTTCCCCAGGGGGGACTCAGTACTGAAGCTTTCTTT

clone size: NA
J gene: TRBJ1-3
V gene: TRBV5-1
D gene: NA
CDR3 protein: CASSLGGSSGNTIYF
CDR3 DNA: TGCGCCAGCAGCTTGGGGGGTAGCTCTGGAAACACCATATATTTT

clone size: NA
J gene: TRBJ2-7
V gene: TRBV7-8
D gene: NA
CDR3 protein: CASSLDGDEQYF
CDR3 DNA: TGTGCCAGCAGCTTAGATGGCGACGAGCAGTACTTC

clone size: few
J gene: TRBJ1-1
V gene: TRBV18
D gene: NA
CDR3 protein: CASSAERGTEAFF
CDR3 DNA: TGTGCCAGCTCAGCGGAGAGAGGAACTGAAGCTTTCTTT

clone size: NA
J gene: TRBJ2-5
V gene: TRBV21-1
D gene: NA
CDR3 protein: CASRLDREETQYF
CDR3 DNA: TGTGCCAGCAGGCTCGACCGGGAGGAGACCCAGTACTTC

clone size: NA
J gene: TRBJ1-1
V gene: TRBV27
D gene: NA
CDR3 protein: CASSPLLFFQAAFF
CDR3 DNA: TGTGCCAGCAGTCCCCTTCTGTTCTTTCAGGCAGCTTTCTTT

clone size: NA
J gene: TRBJ1-2
V gene: TRBV5-1
D gene: NA
CDR3 protein: CASSFGGLGYTF
CDR3 DNA: TGCGCCAGCAGCTTCGGGGGGCTGGGCTACACCTTC

clone size: NA
J gene: TRBJ1-1
V gene: TRBV4-2
D gene: NA
CDR3 protein: CASSQEGNPGRMDEAFF
CDR3 DNA: TGTGCCAGCAGCCAAGAGGGTAATCCAGGTCGGATGGATGAAGCTTTCTTT

clone size: NA
J gene: TRBJ1-1
V gene: TRBV30
D gene: NA
CDR3 protein: CAWSSSHGRAARAFF
CDR3 DNA: TGTGCCTGGAGTTCCTCCCACGGCAGGGCTGCCCGAGCTTTCTTT

clone size: few
J gene: TRBJ1-6
V gene: TRBV28
D gene: TRBD1
CDR3 protein: CASRGGQGLIGGSPLHF
CDR3 DNA: TGTGCCAGCAGGGGCGGACAGGGTCTTATTGGAGGATCACCCCTCCACTTT

clone size: NA
J gene: TRBJ1-1
V gene: TRBV6-5
D gene: NA
CDR3 protein: CASSPFGGTEAFF
CDR3 DNA: TGTGCCAGCAGCCCCTTTGGGGGCACTGAAGCTTTCTTT